This entry is about one TCR beta chain. The antigen remains undetermined. Some clones are missing from TCRdb's copy, which holds only in-frame ones; the method was immunoSEQ multiplex PCR. The sample holds fewer than 130,000 clones; about 90% are singletons and the top ten take about 8.3%. This sample is drawn from a study of T cell responses to AZD1222 COVID-19 vaccine. Regarding the study as a whole: Among spike-specific TCRs, nearly half reportedly target unmutated variant regions. Most donors were white British and more were female, and clonal diversity was possibly underestimated. Vaccine-associated CD4 TCRs spanned spike, dominant at 160-218 and 743-854.

Trimming removed 8 bases at V and 4 bases at J, with 15 bases between. Germline V CDR1 and CDR2: SNHLY, FYNNEI. This CDR3 has 14 residues. Source: peripheral blood, taken on day 0 of AZD1222 vaccination. The rearrangement uses TRBV2 and TRBJ1-5, with D unclear. This receptor was identified in an adult in good health. The CDR3 DNA sequence: TGTGCCAGCTCGGACCTTCTGAGTAATCAGCCCCAGCATTTT. Its translation is CASSDLLSNQPQHF.